What follows is one T cell receptor (beta chain) and its context. The CDR3 extends over 14 amino acids. Trimming took off 5 bases at V and 0 bases at J, with 11 bases between the two ends. CDR1 and CDR2 from the germline V gene are LNHDA and SQIVND (reference sequence). Sequencing was performed with immunoSEQ multiplex PCR; in TCRdb, only in-frame clones are kept and a portion is missing. The sample has roughly 120,000 clones; approximately 87% are singletons. The sample belongs to a study of blood T cell repertoires in COVID-19. On the study more broadly: The origin of the acute and convalescent COVID-19 samples was the United States, Italy and Spain.

This TCR derives from a woman between 65 and 79 years old with acute or convalescent COVID-19. J is TRBJ2-7 and V is TRBV19, with D tentatively TRBD2 (6 bases). Sequencing was done on a sample of peripheral blood. The CDR3 loop reads CASSVTGSSYEQYF. Written as DNA, the CDR3 is TGTGCCAGTAGTGTGACCGGGAGCTCCTACGAGCAGTACTTC.